This T cell receptor beta chain was sequenced during a study of blood T cell repertoires in COVID-19. Looking at the study overall: Samples came from the United States, Italy and Spain, spanning acute and convalescent COVID-19. Sources were T cells, B-cell-depleted T cells, or PBMCs; the material itself was cDNA or gDNA.

Per the germline V gene, CDR1 is SGHTA and CDR2 is FQGNSA. The CDR3 contains 14 residues. V shed 5 bases, J shed 2 bases, and the junction held 6 bases outside the gene matches. Study processing details: For nucleated cells, counts were estimated from reference gene primer amplification. Using immunoSEQ multiplex PCR, the repertoire was profiled, and TCRdb retains in-frame clones only, with some absent. The V and J calls and clone size are taken from that table; D and trimming were inferred from the DNA. The sample has about 170,000 clones; around four fifths are singletons. The sequence was obtained from a man in his 70s with acute or convalescent COVID-19. Sequencing was performed on peripheral blood. The chain combines TRBV7-2 with TRBJ2-7, with TRBD1 matching over 7 bases. CDR3 sequence reads: CASSIFQGAYEQYF. Written as DNA, the CDR3 is TGTGCCAGCAGCATATTCCAGGGGGCCTACGAGCAGTACTTC.